This paragraph covers one T cell receptor (beta chain) sequence. Its target is unknown. A junction end diverges from the germline sequence, so it may reflect a read error. The data belong to a study of T cell repertoires in cytomegalovirus infection. As for the study in general: Researchers turned to recently identified HLA-C-restricted CMV epitopes as well as well-studied HLA-B-restricted ones. Public signatures in TCR beta pointed to CMV infection and matching HLA type.

The CDR3 is made up of 18 amino acids. Germline CDR1 is MGHRA and CDR2 is YSYEKL. TCRdb called the reads again in MiXCR, with one record for every CDR3 protein. This table has hundreds of thousands of distinct CDR3 sequences, about 33% appearing once. Study-wide results and limits: The ex vivo response was dominated by HLA-C-restricted CMV-specific TCR beta clonotypes. Carriage of CMV together with the relevant HLA was identifiable through cumulative public TCR beta family frequency.

This clonotype was obtained from a human donor in good health (CMV status not recorded). Some clones in this sample may be carry-over from other donors' samples. The starting material was cultured CD8+ T cells from PBMCs, obtained from culture after CMV antigen stimulation. The chain joins TRBV4-1 to TRBJ1-6; 7 bases align to TRBD1. CDR3 bases: TGTGCCAGCAGTTTCTTGACAGGGAACAGCCTTTATAATTCACCCCTCCACTTT. It encodes CASSFLTGNSLYNSPLHF.